A single sample is the source of the 25 T cell receptor beta chains below, sequenced in a study of T cell responses to AZD1222 COVID-19 vaccine. Repertoires were generated with immunoSEQ multiplex PCR, while TCRdb's copy carries only in-frame clones and drops some. This sample has around 150,000 clones; around 93% occur once, and the top ten carry over 1.3%. Sequenced material: peripheral blood, taken on day 0 of AZD1222 vaccination. These receptors all come from an adult in good health.

This clone was detected only a few times. This sequence joins TRBV21-1 and TRBJ1-5; the table assigns TRBD1, which was not confirmed against the DNA. TRBV21-1 is a pseudogene locus. CDR3 length equals 15 residues. CDR3 DNA sequence: TGTGCCAGCAGCAAACTAGGACAGGGCAATCAGCCCCAGCATTTT. Its protein product is CASSKLGQGNQPQHF.

For the CDR3, the DNA is TGTGCCAGCAGGCTATCAGCGGGAGGGAATACCGGGGAGCTGTTTTTT. Protein product: CASRLSAGGNTGELFF. The chain has TRBV2 and TRBJ2-2, with 10 bases identical to TRBD2. Germline loops: CDR1 SNHLY, CDR2 FYNNEI. The CDR3 is 16 amino acids. V gave up 6 bases and J gave up 5 bases; unmatched junction bases: 9. Drawing the rest from reference TRBV2 and TRBJ2-2, the complete variable domain is EPEVTQTPSHQVTQMGQEVILRCVPISNHLYFYWYRQILGQKVEFLVSFYNNEISEKSEIFDDQFSVERPDGSNFTLKIRSTKLEDSAMYFCASRLSAGGNTGELFFGEGSRLTVL.

The rearrangement links TRBV18 to TRBJ2-6; TRBD1 aligns across 8 bases. This CDR3 spans 22 amino acids. The germline V gene encodes CDR1 KGHSH and CDR2 LQKENI. Trimming removed 3 bases from V and 2 bases from J; junction bases left unmatched: 21. The CDR3 reads CASSPNPGRATPTGAGANVLTF. The CDR3 DNA is TGTGCCAGCTCACCCAATCCCGGGCGGGCCACACCGACAGGGGCTGGGGCCAACGTCCTGACTTTC.

The chain couples TRBV4-1 to TRBJ1-5; 8 bases match TRBD1. The ends lost 1 base at V and 5 bases at J; junction bases unmatched: 1. Per germline, CDR1 MGHRA and CDR2 YSYEKL. The CDR3 is 14 residues long. DNA for the CDR3: TGCGCCAGCAGCCAAGGGACAGGGTATCAGCCCCAGCATTTT. It is translated as CASSQGTGYQPQHF.

This clone was observed a single time. The chain has TRBV7-2 and TRBJ1-1; D may be TRBD1 (6 bases). The germline CDR1 and CDR2 sequences are SGHTA and FQGNSA. There are 15 residues in the CDR3. The V end was cut by 7 bases, the J end by 4 bases, with 19 bases between. The CDR3 DNA sequence: TGTGCCAGCACCCCGCGAGGGGGGCTGAGCACTGAAGCTTTCTTT. This sequence encodes CASTPRGGLSTEAFF.

This clone occurred a few times. The chain carries TRBV7-9 and TRBJ1-3, with D hard to call. Germline V gives CDR1 SEHNR, CDR2 FQNEAQ (reference sequence). The CDR3 has 15 residues. The V gene lost 1 base and the J gene lost 8 bases, with 15 bases spanning the gap. This chain's CDR3 is CASSLGWSNSDTIYF. For the CDR3, the DNA is TGTGCCAGCAGCTTAGGGTGGAGTAATTCAGACACCATATATTTT.

The V call is TRBV7-6, the J call TRBJ2-1; possible D gene TRBD1, 6 bases. Germline values: CDR1 SGHVS, CDR2 FNYEAQ. The CDR3 has 15 residues. Trimming left V 5 bases short and J 0 bases short, with 11 bases between. CDR3 sequence (DNA): TGTGCCAGCAGCCGTGGACAGTCCTCCTACAATGAGCAGTTCTTC. Protein sequence: CASSRGQSSYNEQFF.

The rearrangement links TRBV12-5 to TRBJ2-5, with 10 bases that match TRBD2. V lost 1 base to trimming and J lost 5 bases; unmatched junction nucleotides: 1. Per germline, CDR1 LGHNT and CDR2 FRNRAP. The CDR3 has 14 residues. In DNA form, the CDR3 reads TGTGCTAGTGGTTTGGGGGGACTAGCGGAGACCCAGTACTTC. Amino acid sequence: CASGLGGLAETQYF.

A note on this clone: One end of the junction fails to match germline, which may point to a read error. The chain links TRBV7-2 to TRBJ2-3, with 9 bases lining up with TRBD2. The CDR3 contains 15 residues. Per germline, CDR1 SGHTA and CDR2 FQGNSA. CDR3 bases: TGTGCCAGCAGCATAGCGGGGGCCTCCACAGATACGCAGTATTTT. Residues: CASSIAGASTDTQYF.

V is TRBV19 and J is TRBJ2-1, with 9 bases matching TRBD1. This CDR3 is built from 14 residues. V gave up 9 bases and J gave up 10 bases; unmatched junction bases: 13. The germline CDR1 and CDR2 sequences are LNHDA and SQIVND (reference sequence). This chain's CDR3 is CASHGTGNIREQFF. The CDR3 nucleotides are TGTGCCAGCCACGGGACAGGGAACATCAGGGAGCAGTTCTTC. Together with reference TRBV19 and TRBJ2-1, the CDR3 gives the full variable domain: DGGITQSPKYLFRKEGQNVTLSCEQNLNHDAMYWYRQDPGQGLRLIYYSQIVNDFQKGDIAEGYSVSREKKESFPLTVTSAQKNPTAFYLCASHGTGNIREQFFGPGTRLTVL.

J is TRBJ1-5 and V is TRBV27, with D possibly TRBD1 on 6 matching bases. The CDR3 runs to 16 residues. The ends were cut back, 5 bases at V and 3 bases at J, with 17 bases in the middle. Germline V gives CDR1 MNHEY, CDR2 SMNVEV (reference sequence). The CDR3 bases are TGTGCCAGCAGTCCCTCGGGGGGCGGGCCCAATCAGCCCCAGCATTTT. Its protein is CASSPSGGGPNQPQHF.

The rearrangement joins TRBV11-2 to TRBJ2-1; TRBD2 might be the D (7 bases). The V gene lost 5 bases and the J gene lost 7 bases, with 18 bases spanning the gap. Germline V gives CDR1 SGHAT, CDR2 FQNNGV. The CDR3 has 15 residues. The CDR3 sequence is CASSLGGGFLNEQFF. The CDR3 DNA sequence: TGTGCCAGCAGCCTAGGGGGGGGCTTTTTGAATGAGCAGTTCTTC.

CDR3 in amino acids: CASSERRTGNYGYTF. The CDR3 bases are TGTGCCAGCAGTGAAAGAAGGACGGGAAACTATGGCTACACCTTC. This rearrangement joins TRBV2 to TRBJ1-2; D remains unclear. There are 15 residues in the CDR3. Germline assignment: CDR1 SNHLY and CDR2 FYNNEI. V gave up 2 bases and J gave up 2 bases, with 12 bases separating them.

The V call is TRBV7-8, the J call TRBJ1-5; D is uncertain. The CDR3 is 16 amino acids. The germline gives CDR1 SGHVS, CDR2 FQNEAQ. The V end lost 1 base, the J end lost 2 bases, and 12 bases lay between the germline ends. The CDR3 nucleotides read TGTGCCAGCAGCTTAGGGGAGGGTAGGCGCAATCAGCCCCAGCATTTT. Its translation: CASSLGEGRRNQPQHF.

This chain uses TRBV10-2 with TRBJ1-5; D unresolved. The CDR3 consists of 14 residues. Trimming removed 3 bases at V and 4 bases at J, with 10 bases between. Germline V CDR1 and CDR2: WSHSY, SAAADI. CDR3 in amino acids: CASSESGLNQPQHF. CDR3 coding DNA: TGCGCCAGCAGTGAATCGGGCCTTAATCAGCCCCAGCATTTT.

The chain combines TRBV3-1 (or the pseudogene TRBV3-2) with TRBJ2-3; 9 nucleotides align to TRBD2. This CDR3 is built from 17 residues. In germline, CDR1 is LGHDT, CDR2 YNNKEL (reference sequence). V shed 0 bases, J shed 4 bases, and the junction held 8 bases outside the gene matches. The CDR3 bases are TGTGCCAGCAGCCAAGATCCGGCTAGCGGGGCGGCAGATACGCAGTATTTT. This translates into CASSQDPASGAADTQYF.

The rearrangement links TRBV12-3 or TRBV12-4 to TRBJ1-6; D uncertain. Trimming removed 5 bases from V and 5 bases from J, with 4 bases in between. This CDR3 has 12 amino acids. CDR3 DNA sequence: TGTGCCAGCAGTCTAAATAATTCACCCCTCCACTTT. This encodes CASSLNNSPLHF.

The genes are TRBV11-2 and TRBJ2-7; 7 positions match TRBD1. V gave up 0 bases and J gave up 5 bases; unmatched junction bases: 7. Germline CDR1 SGHAT, CDR2 FQNNGV. The CDR3 is 15 residues long. The CDR3 reads CASSLEPGGLNEQYF. CDR3 in DNA: TGTGCCAGCAGCTTAGAACCAGGGGGTCTCAACGAGCAGTACTTC.

The CDR3 here is CACQDRAEGYTF. CDR3 in DNA: TGTGCCTGCCAGGACAGGGCTGAGGGCTACACCTTC. This chain uses TRBV19 with TRBJ1-2, with 8 bases matching TRBD1. Per germline, CDR1 LNHDA and CDR2 SQIVND (reference sequence). CDR3 length equals 12 residues. Trimming cost V 11 bases and J 8 bases; bases outside gene matches: 10.

The V and J genes are TRBV7-2 and TRBJ2-4; no definite D call. The CDR3 has 14 residues. The V end lost 5 bases, the J end lost 0 bases, and 8 bases lay between the germline ends. Looked up from germline, CDR1 is SGHTA and CDR2 is FQGNSA. As DNA, the CDR3 is TGTGCCAGCAGCCTTAGAATAGCCAAAAACATTCAGTACTTC. Amino acid sequence: CASSLRIAKNIQYF.

The rearrangement joins TRBV28 to TRBJ1-5, with D uncertain. Germline CDR1 MDHEN, CDR2 SYDVKM. The CDR3 covers 13 residues. V lost 7 bases to trimming and J lost 6 bases, with 13 bases between them. CDR3 bases: TGTGCCAGCAACTACGTGGGAGGTCAGCCCCAGCATTTT. This encodes CASNYVGGQPQHF.

V usage is TRBV5-3 and J usage is TRBJ1-5, with 8 bases matching TRBD1. TRBV5-3 has ORF status, its function being uncertain. V lost 5 bases to trimming and J lost 0 bases; unmatched junction nucleotides: 10. The length of the CDR3 is 17 residues. CDR3: CARRLRQGKDSNQPQHF. In DNA, the CDR3 is TGTGCCAGAAGATTAAGACAGGGGAAGGATAGCAATCAGCCCCAGCATTTT.

The rearrangement links TRBV28 to TRBJ1-4, with D tentatively TRBD1 (6 bases). The CDR3 has 14 residues. Trimming pared 7 bases from V and 8 bases from J, leaving 17 bases between. CDR1 and CDR2 (germline): MDHEN, SYDVKM. CDR3 sequence reads: CASTGTGLGEKLFF. DNA of the CDR3: TGTGCCAGCACTGGAACAGGGTTGGGGGAAAAACTGTTTTTT.

The V gene is TRBV2, the J gene TRBJ2-7; 12 nucleotides agree with TRBD1. Germline V gene data show CDR1 as SNHLY and CDR2 as FYNNEI. J gave up 5 bases and V 8 bases, and 4 bases lay outside the gene matches. The CDR3 totals 13 residues. The CDR3, as DNA: TGTGCCAGCGCCGGGACAGGGGGCAACGAGCAGTACTTC. Translated, it gives CASAGTGGNEQYF.

V and J are TRBV2 and TRBJ1-2, with 7 bases matching TRBD1. This CDR3 is built from 19 residues. J was trimmed by 0 bases and V by 3 bases; bases with no gene match: 16. CDR1 SNHLY and CDR2 FYNNEI come from the germline V gene. Here the CDR3 reads CASSDDEDRRSPANYGYTF. Written as DNA, the CDR3 is TGTGCCAGCAGTGACGACGAGGACAGGCGATCCCCCGCTAACTATGGCTACACCTTC.